Below, 15 T cell receptor beta chains from the same sample are listed, as sequenced in a study of blood T cells in healthy people across ages. A J-beta primer mix and a sample-barcoded 5' primer were used in a second PCR of roughly 6 to 11 cycles. TCRdb used MiXCR to reprocess the 5' RACE reads, holding one entry per CDR3 protein. The profile shows about 1.6 million distinct CDR3 sequences, 34% of them singletons. Sequencing used blood. The receptor source for this set is a woman aged 25-40 years in good health.

The chain has TRBV5-5 and TRBJ1-4, with 7 bases identical to TRBD1. In germline, CDR1 is SGHKS, CDR2 YYEKEE (reference sequence). CDR3 length equals 15 residues. J was trimmed by 5 bases and V by 3 bases; bases with no gene match: 7. CDR3 nucleotides: TGTGCCAGCAGCTGGACGACAGGGCGGAATGAAAAACTGTTTTTT. It translates to CASSWTTGRNEKLFF.

The table lists this clonotype with a few counts. The chain combines TRBV5-6 with TRBJ1-2, with TRBD1 matching 9 bases. Germline-derived CDR1 and CDR2 are SGHDT and YYEEEE. The V segment lost 0 bases and the J segment 4 bases; nucleotides outside the gene matches: 4. The CDR3 extends over 15 amino acids. The chain's CDR3 is CASSLGGDRAYGYTF. CDR3 nucleotide sequence: TGTGCCAGCAGCTTGGGGGGGGACAGGGCCTATGGCTACACCTTC.

This clonotype was found a few times. This sequence joins TRBV20-1 and TRBJ2-3; 7 positions match TRBD1. Losses at the gene ends were 6 bases for V and 7 bases for J; bases not matched to a gene: 13. Germline loops: CDR1 DFQATT, CDR2 SNEGSKA (reference sequence). The CDR3 runs 14 residues. The CDR3 spells CSARGQRSLYTQYF. The CDR3 DNA reads as TGCAGTGCAAGGGGGCAGCGGTCCCTCTATACGCAGTATTTT.

The chain recombines TRBV7-6 with TRBJ1-1; D is undetermined. From germline, CDR1 is SGHVS and CDR2 FNYEAQ. V was clipped by 5 bases and J by 0 bases, with 13 bases between them. This CDR3 region has 15 residues. CDR3 nucleotide sequence: TGTGCCAGCAGCCCGGCCCCGGGCCTGAACACTGAAGCTTTCTTT. Its translation: CASSPAPGLNTEAFF.

This chain joins TRBV10-3 and TRBJ2-1, with 8 bases lining up with TRBD2. CDR1 is ENHRY and CDR2 is SYGVKD in the germline V gene. The CDR3 extends over 14 amino acids. The V gene end was trimmed by 2 bases and the J gene end by 6 bases; junction bases not matched to a gene: 3. Here the CDR3 reads CAISEAGTSNEQFF. Written as DNA, the CDR3 is TGTGCCATCAGTGAGGCAGGGACTAGCAATGAGCAGTTCTTC.

This chain links TRBV4-2 with TRBJ1-2; 7 bases fit TRBD1. Germline-derived CDR1 and CDR2 are LGHNA and YNFKEQ. The CDR3 is made up of 15 amino acids. V gave up 3 bases and J gave up 4 bases; unmatched junction bases: 8. CDR3 protein: CASSQETGTVYGYTF. CDR3 nucleotides: TGTGCCAGCAGCCAGGAAACCGGGACAGTCTATGGCTACACCTTC.

Ten or more counts support this clonotype. The genes are TRBV6-1 and TRBJ2-7, with D possibly being TRBD2 (5 bases). V lost 3 bases and J lost 0, with 6 bases in between. The CDR3 runs to 13 residues. CDR1 and CDR2 from the germline V gene are MNHNS and SASEGT. In DNA, the CDR3 is TGTGCCAGCAGTGACGGAGGCTCCTACGAGCAGTACTTC. Translated, it gives CASSDGGSYEQYF.

This clonotype was counted at least ten times. The gene calls are TRBV28 and TRBJ2-1, with D tentatively TRBD2 (6 bases). Germline-derived CDR1 and CDR2 are MDHEN and SYDVKM. The CDR3 length is 17 residues. Trimming removed 10 bases from V and 0 bases from J, with 22 bases in between. CDR3: CATTSAGSPHSYNEQFF. The CDR3 DNA is TGTGCCACCACGTCAGCCGGGAGCCCCCACTCCTACAATGAGCAGTTCTTC.

This chain connects TRBV4-2 to TRBJ2-7; TRBD2 is a possible D gene (5 bases). CDR3 length: 17 amino acids. Germline loops: CDR1 LGHNA, CDR2 YNFKEQ. V was cut by 4 bases and J by 2 bases, with 21 bases left in between. Written as DNA, the CDR3 is TGTGCCAGCAGCCCTTCCGGACGGAACGGAGGTCCCTACGAGCAGTACTTC. Its protein product is CASSPSGRNGGPYEQYF.

V and J are TRBV10-1 and TRBJ2-3; no clear D. The CDR3 runs 15 residues. V was trimmed by 6 bases and J by 1 base, leaving 14 bases between them. Germline lookup yields CDR1 WNHNN and CDR2 SYGVQD (reference sequence). In DNA, the CDR3 is TGCGCCAGCAGCGAAAATATGCTGGGCACAGATACGCAGTATTTT. Protein: CASSENMLGTDTQYF.

This clonotype was counted between two and nine times. The J gene is TRBJ2-1, the V gene TRBV30; tentatively, D is TRBD2 (5 bases). Trimming shortened V by 0 bases and J by 12 bases, and 21 bases separated the two germline ends. The CDR3 spans 15 residues. From germline, CDR1 is GTSNPN and CDR2 SVGIG (reference sequence). The DNA for the CDR3 is TGTGCCTGGAGTGTAGGCCTCCCCGGCGGAACTAGGCAGTTCTTC. Translation gives CAWSVGLPGGTRQFF.

This clonotype has only a few counts. V usage is TRBV9 and J usage is TRBJ2-1, with D possibly TRBD2 on 6 matching bases. Trimming pared 7 bases from V and 5 bases from J, leaving 19 bases between. CDR1 and CDR2 from the germline V gene are SGDLS and YYNGEE. This CDR3 has 15 residues. CDR3 in DNA: TGTGCCAGCGGGACCGGAACTAGCAGAAACAATGAGCAGTTCTTC. It translates to CASGTGTSRNNEQFF. The full variable domain, its missing parts supplied by reference TRBV9 and TRBJ2-1, is DSGVTQTPKHLITATGQRVTLRCSPRSGDLSVYWYQQSLDQGLQFLIQYYNGEERAKGNILERFSAQQFPDLHSELNLSSLELGDSALYFCASGTGTSRNNEQFFGPGTRLTVL.

This clonotype has just a few counts. The chain couples TRBV5-1 to TRBJ2-5; perhaps TRBD2 as D (6 bases). Germline lookup yields CDR1 SGHRS and CDR2 YFSETQ. Trimming removed 0 bases at V and 2 bases at J, with 14 bases between. The CDR3 runs to 16 residues. The CDR3 loop is CASSLEFSGTQETQYF. Written as DNA, the CDR3 is TGCGCCAGCAGCTTGGAGTTTAGCGGCACACAAGAGACCCAGTACTTC.

The chain links TRBV10-3 to TRBJ2-7, with a possible D match to TRBD1 (5 bases). CDR1 is ENHRY and CDR2 is SYGVKD in the germline V gene. CDR3 length equals 13 residues. V was pared by 11 bases and J by 9 bases, with 23 bases between. CDR3 coding DNA: TGTGCCTCGTCGGACACGAGTCTACGACGGCAGTACTTC. This sequence encodes CASSDTSLRRQYF.

This clonotype was detected many times. The genes are TRBV4-2 and TRBJ1-2; D is unclear. The CDR3 runs to 14 residues. Germline V lookup: CDR1 LGHNA, CDR2 YNFKEQ. V was shortened by 0 bases and J by 3 bases, with 8 bases between the two germline ends. This chain's CDR3 is CASSQDFTDYGYTF. The CDR3 DNA reads TGTGCCAGCAGCCAAGATTTCACAGACTATGGCTACACCTTC.